Presented here are 9 T cell receptor beta chains from one specimen sequenced in a study of blood T cell repertoires in COVID-19. Profiling relied on immunoSEQ multiplex PCR, and the TCRdb table lists in-frame clones only, not all of them. The sample contains around 160,000 clones, around 85% of which appear only once. The sample taken for sequencing was peripheral blood. Receptors were obtained from a woman aged 35 to 49 with active or convalescent COVID-19.

The genes are TRBV6-5 and TRBJ1-5; D may be TRBD1 (6 bases). This CDR3 comprises 14 residues. Trimming left V 7 bases short and J 3 bases short, with 13 bases between. CDR1 MNHEY and CDR2 SVGAGI come from the germline V gene. The CDR3 spells CASNKDRTNQPQHF. The CDR3 DNA is TGTGCCAGCAACAAAGACAGGACCAATCAGCCCCAGCATTTT.

The rearrangement links TRBV15 to TRBJ2-5; a possible D gene is TRBD1 (6 bases). The CDR3 totals 15 residues. V lost 5 bases, J lost 5 bases, and 18 bases lay in between. Germline values: CDR1 LNHNV, CDR2 YYDKDF (reference sequence). For the CDR3, the DNA is TGTGCCACCAGCCCCCGAACGGCAGGGGTGGAGACCCAGTACTTC. It translates to CATSPRTAGVETQYF.

The chain's CDR3 is CASSWGLLTGELFF. In DNA, the CDR3 is TGTGCCAGCAGTTGGGGACTGCTCACCGGGGAGCTGTTTTTT. This chain uses TRBV27 with TRBJ2-2, with D perhaps TRBD2 (6 bases). Germline lookup yields CDR1 MNHEY and CDR2 SMNVEV (reference sequence). Trimming took 4 bases from V and 4 from J, leaving 10 bases between them. CDR3 size: 14 residues.

The genes are TRBV18 and TRBJ2-2, with 9 nucleotides matching TRBD1. The germline V gene has CDR1 KGHSH and CDR2 LQKENI. The CDR3 sequence is 16 residues long. The V gene end was trimmed by 5 bases and the J gene end by 6 bases; junction bases not matched to a gene: 10. The DNA for the CDR3 is TGTGCCAGCTCAGGACCGGGACAGGGAACGGCCGGGGAGCTGTTTTTT. Its protein product is CASSGPGQGTAGELFF.

The chain carries TRBV28 and TRBJ2-7; 8 bases fit TRBD2. Germline V gene lookup returns CDR1 MDHEN and CDR2 SYDVKM. J gave up 0 bases and V 5 bases, and 9 bases lay outside the gene matches. The CDR3 runs to 16 residues. CDR3 DNA: TGTGCCAGCAGTCCCCTTAGCGGGACCAGCTCCTACGAGCAGTACTTC. It is translated as CASSPLSGTSSYEQYF.

The chain combines TRBV6-5 with TRBJ1-5; tentatively, D is TRBD1 (5 bases). CDR1 and CDR2 (germline): MNHEY, SVGAGI. CDR3 length equals 14 residues. The ends were cut back, 6 bases at V and 0 bases at J, with 9 bases in the middle. The CDR3 spells CASRRDFSNQPQHF. In DNA form, the CDR3 reads TGTGCCAGCAGGAGGGACTTTAGCAATCAGCCCCAGCATTTT.

This clone occurred a few times. The chain is built from TRBV5-1 and TRBJ2-1; 8 bases map to TRBD1. Trimming took 7 bases from V and 8 from J; bases not matched to a gene: 8. The germline V gene encodes CDR1 SGHRS and CDR2 YFSETQ. This CDR3 comprises 13 residues. CDR3 sequence (DNA): TGCGCCAGCTCGGGCAGGGGGCTCTATGAGCAGTTCTTC. This sequence encodes CASSGRGLYEQFF.

The chain has TRBV24-1 and TRBJ1-1, with TRBD1 as a possible D gene (6 bases). The CDR3 loop spans 15 amino acids. Germline assignment: CDR1 KGHDR and CDR2 SFDVKD. Between the trimmed V and J ends, which lost 3 bases and 1 base, there was a span of 11 bases. This CDR3 reads CATSDPATGNTEAFF. The CDR3 DNA reads TGTGCCACCAGTGATCCCGCGACAGGGAACACTGAAGCTTTCTTT.

The rearrangement joins TRBV9 to TRBJ2-7; tentatively, D is TRBD1 (5 bases). The germline V gene has CDR1 SGDLS and CDR2 YYNGEE. With 0 bases removed from V and 6 bases from J, the gap between germline ends came to 13 bases. This CDR3 is built from 14 residues. The CDR3 DNA follows: TGTGCCAGCAGCGTAGAGTGGACACCGCGCGAGCAGTACTTC. Its translation is CASSVEWTPREQYF.